Presented here are 18 T cell receptor beta chains from one specimen sequenced in a study of T cell changes during pregnancy in multiple sclerosis. Profiled with immunoSEQ multiplex PCR; TCRdb holds only in-frame clones, not every one. The profile shows 50,000 to 65,000 clones, under 95% of them singletons. The starting material was CD8+ T cells from peripheral blood mononuclear cells, obtained in the second trimester of pregnancy. Receptor source: a female donor with multiple sclerosis, enrolled in a pregnancy study.

The rearrangement uses TRBV5-6 and TRBJ2-7; D gene ambiguous. Per the germline V gene, CDR1 is SGHDT and CDR2 is YYEEEE. V gave up 1 base and J gave up 4 bases, with 6 bases separating them. The CDR3 sequence is 12 residues long. The CDR3 DNA reads as TGTGCCAGCAGCTTGCTCACATACGAGCAGTACTTC. It yields the protein CASSLLTYEQYF.

The chain employs TRBV4-1 and TRBJ2-7, with 12 bases that match TRBD2. Per germline, CDR1 MGHRA and CDR2 YSYEKL. Trimming removed 3 bases from V and 3 bases from J; junction bases left unmatched: 3. CDR3 size: 15 residues. The chain's CDR3 is CASSHTLAGGYEQYF. Written as DNA, the CDR3 is TGCGCCAGCAGCCACACACTAGCGGGAGGCTACGAGCAGTACTTC.

The rearrangement links TRBV5-1 to TRBJ2-1, with D tentatively TRBD2 (6 bases). This CDR3 is 13 amino acids long. CDR1 and CDR2 (germline): SGHRS, YFSETQ. The germline V and J ends were trimmed by 0 bases and 8 bases, with 9 bases remaining between them. The CDR3 is CASSLDGGDEQFF. CDR3 in DNA: TGCGCCAGCAGCTTGGACGGGGGAGATGAGCAGTTCTTC.

The chain carries TRBV19 and TRBJ2-1; no clear D gene. Trimming cost V 0 bases and J 9 bases, with 6 bases left between them. CDR1 is LNHDA, CDR2 SQIVND, per germline (reference sequence). This CDR3 spans 12 amino acids. CDR3 DNA: TGTGCCAGTAGTATAGATATCGGTGAGCAGTTCTTC. Amino acid sequence: CASSIDIGEQFF.

The chain recombines TRBV29-1 with TRBJ2-1; tentative D call: TRBD2 (6 bases). The CDR3 is 14 residues long. Germline values: CDR1 SQVTM, CDR2 ANQGSEA. The germline V and J ends were trimmed by 3 bases and 4 bases, with 13 bases remaining between them. The CDR3 protein is CSVEGTGAYNEQFF. The CDR3 bases are TGCAGCGTTGAGGGGACGGGAGCTTACAATGAGCAGTTCTTC.

This chain joins TRBV30 and TRBJ1-1; maybe TRBD1 (5 bases). Germline CDR1 is GTSNPN and CDR2 is SVGIG (reference sequence). The CDR3 runs 11 residues. Trimming cost V 5 bases and J 7 bases, with 11 bases left between them. CDR3 in DNA: TGTGCCTGGGGAGCGGGGGGTGAAGCTTTCTTT. It translates to CAWGAGGEAFF.

This sequence joins TRBV9 and TRBJ2-1; 7 positions match TRBD2. Germline V gene sequence: CDR1 SGDLS, CDR2 YYNGEE. CDR3 length: 15 amino acids. V lost 8 bases to trimming and J lost 1 base; unmatched junction nucleotides: 9. Here the CDR3 DNA reads TGTGCCAGTTCCGCGGGCGGGGGTTCCTACAATGAGCAGTTCTTC. Amino acid sequence: CASSAGGGSYNEQFF.

This rearrangement joins TRBV19 to TRBJ1-2; tentative D call: TRBD1 (5 bases). The CDR3 covers 16 residues. Germline CDR1 reads LNHDA; CDR2 reads SQIVND (reference sequence). The germline V and J ends were trimmed by 3 bases and 3 bases, with 17 bases remaining between them. The CDR3 loop is CASSMRQMSLDYGYTF. CDR3 nucleotides: TGTGCCAGTAGTATGAGACAGATGTCATTAGACTATGGCTACACCTTC.

The chain links TRBV21-1 to TRBJ2-2; the table's D call, TRBD2, has no DNA check behind it. TRBV21-1 is a pseudogene locus. The CDR3 has 19 residues. CDR3 nucleotides: TGTGCCAGCAGCAAAAAGTCCCTGTTAGCGGGATTGGGAACCGGGGAGCTGTTTTTT. Translated, it gives CASSKKSLLAGLGTGELFF.

This clone occurred a few times. J is TRBJ1-5 and V is TRBV19; no definite D call. Trimming stripped 5 bases from V and 2 bases from J, with 13 bases between. CDR1 and CDR2 (germline): LNHDA, SQIVND (reference sequence). The CDR3 has 15 residues. CDR3 coding DNA: TGTGCCAGTAGTTGGGTCGCGGTGGGCAATCAGCCCCAGCATTTT. Translation gives CASSWVAVGNQPQHF.

The V gene is TRBV5-6, the J gene TRBJ2-5, with 13 positions matching TRBD2. Germline lookup yields CDR1 SGHDT and CDR2 YYEEEE. V lost 3 bases and J lost 7; bases outside the gene matches: 9. The CDR3 length is 16 residues. DNA for the CDR3: TGTGCCAGCAGCTGGGGGACTAGCGGGGATCCCGGGACCCAGTACTTC. Translating gives CASSWGTSGDPGTQYF.

In this sample, this clone turned up once. The chain recombines TRBV15 with TRBJ2-7, with 10 bases identical to TRBD2. V was clipped by 5 bases and J by 4 bases; unmatched bases: 5. The CDR3 extends over 14 amino acids. CDR1 is LNHNV, CDR2 YYDKDF, per germline (reference sequence). DNA of the CDR3: TGTGCCACCAGCGGGACTAGCGCAGGTTACGAGCAGTACTTC. It is translated as CATSGTSAGYEQYF.

The chain uses TRBV30 and TRBJ2-7; D is uncertain. The CDR3 length is 15 residues. Between the trimmed V and J ends, which lost 0 bases and 7 bases, there was a span of 19 bases. The germline CDR1 and CDR2 sequences are GTSNPN and SVGIG (reference sequence). The CDR3 is CAWSVRIISYAEQYF. The CDR3 bases are TGTGCCTGGAGTGTACGTATCATATCCTACGCGGAGCAGTACTTC.

The V and J genes are TRBV5-5 and TRBJ1-4; no firm D call. The CDR3 is 15 residues long. V was clipped by 2 bases and J by 3 bases, with 11 bases between them. The germline gives CDR1 SGHKS, CDR2 YYEKEE (reference sequence). The CDR3 DNA sequence: TGTGCCAGCAGCTTCTTAAACAGACCTAATGAAAAACTGTTTTTT. Its translation is CASSFLNRPNEKLFF.

The chain recombines TRBV30 with TRBJ2-1; maybe TRBD1 (6 bases). Germline V CDR1 and CDR2: GTSNPN, SVGIG (reference sequence). The CDR3 is made up of 17 amino acids. V was shortened by 0 bases and J by 4 bases, with 19 bases between the two germline ends. CDR3 protein: CAWSVQGLGRGYNEQFF. The CDR3 DNA sequence: TGTGCCTGGAGTGTACAAGGTTTAGGCAGGGGTTACAATGAGCAGTTCTTC.

This clone has a single count. J is TRBJ2-4 and V is TRBV6-5, with D possibly TRBD1 on 5 matching bases. This CDR3 spans 13 amino acids. The ends were cut back, 5 bases at V and 6 bases at J, with 11 bases in the middle. In germline, CDR1 is MNHEY, CDR2 SVGAGI. Here the CDR3 reads CASSNRQLNIQYF. The CDR3 DNA sequence: TGTGCCAGCAGTAACCGACAGTTAAACATTCAGTACTTC.

The chain couples TRBV25-1 to TRBJ2-1; 8 bases fit TRBD1. The CDR3 runs to 13 residues. The ends lost 6 bases at V and 7 bases at J; junction bases unmatched: 5. Germline CDR1 reads MGHDK; CDR2 reads SYGVNS. CDR3 protein: CASRKTGVNEQFF. The CDR3 region has the DNA TGTGCCAGCAGAAAGACAGGGGTGAATGAGCAGTTCTTC.

The chain recombines TRBV27 with TRBJ2-7; D unclear. The V gene lost 2 bases and the J gene lost 2 bases, with 7 bases spanning the gap. This CDR3 has 13 amino acids. Per the germline V gene, CDR1 is MNHEY and CDR2 is SMNVEV (reference sequence). The CDR3 sequence is CASSLQVTYEQYF. The CDR3 DNA is TGTGCCAGCAGTTTACAGGTAACCTACGAGCAGTACTTC.